These T cell receptor beta chains were read from a single sample in a study of early T cells in non-severe SARS-CoV-2 infection. Using its own MiXCR run on the 5' RACE reads, TCRdb lists one record per CDR3 protein. Altogether about 66,000 distinct CDR3 sequences are present, roughly 10% being singletons, with the ten largest covering 3% to 3.5%. Sequencing was carried out using whole blood. The source of these receptors is an adult who was a healthcare worker with PCR-confirmed SARS-CoV-2 infection or an uninfected control (not recorded which). Each CDR3 is given with its conserved first and last residue. A D gene is named only where the DNA matches it firmly. Size is omitted from some rows. Given values are once, few, many or a class for expanded clones.

V	size	D	J	CDR3	DNA
TRBV10-2	-	-	TRBJ2-4	CASSEQGAKNIQYF	TGCGCCAGCAGTGAGCAAGGAGCCAAAAACATTCAGTACTTC
TRBV10-3	few	-	TRBJ2-7	CAITAGNYEQYF	TGTGCCATCACTGCAGGGAACTACGAGCAGTACTTC
TRBV5-1	many	-	TRBJ1-1	CASSLVPGANTEAFF	TGCGCCAGCAGCTTGGTCCCGGGGGCGAACACTGAAGCTTTCTTT
TRBV9	many	TRBD1	TRBJ2-5	CASSVGTGVQETQYF	TGTGCCAGCAGCGTAGGGACAGGGGTTCAAGAGACCCAGTACTTC
TRBV7-6	many	TRBD2	TRBJ2-1	CASGLAGYNEQFF	TGTGCCAGCGGACTAGCGGGTTACAATGAGCAGTTCTTC
TRBV29-1	-	TRBD1	TRBJ1-1	CSGRVGNRGGAEAFF	TGCAGCGGTAGGGTCGGAAACAGGGGAGGGGCTGAAGCTTTCTTT
TRBV7-3	many	-	TRBJ2-3	CASSRDFTDTQYF	TGTGCCAGCAGCCGGGACTTCACAGATACGCAGTATTTT
TRBV7-2	-	TRBD2	TRBJ2-1	CASSFFAGENNEQFF	TGTGCCAGCAGCTTCTTCGCGGGAGAGAACAATGAGCAGTTCTTC
TRBV5-1	few	-	TRBJ2-3	CASSLDSGTDTQYF	TGCGCCAGCAGCTTGGATTCGGGCACAGATACGCAGTATTTT
TRBV20-1	-	-	TRBJ1-5	CSARYRESGQPQHF	TGCAGTGCTAGATATCGCGAGTCCGGGCAGCCCCAGCATTTT
TRBV20-1	many	-	TRBJ2-7	CSAQGNPSEQYF	TGCAGTGCGCAGGGGAATCCCTCCGAGCAGTACTTC
TRBV7-9	few	TRBD1	TRBJ2-7	CASSPGTGESHEQYF	TGTGCCAGCAGCCCCGGGACAGGGGAATCCCACGAGCAGTACTTC
TRBV18	-	TRBD2	TRBJ2-7	CASSPTSGGYEQYF	TGTGCCAGCTCACCAACTAGCGGAGGATACGAGCAGTACTTC
TRBV12-3/TRBV12-4	many	TRBD1	TRBJ1-2	CASTRDRYYGYTF	TGTGCCAGCACCCGGGACAGATATTATGGCTACACCTTC
TRBV7-2	many	TRBD1	TRBJ2-5	CASSPRQGAETQYF	TGTGCCAGCAGCCCCCGACAGGGGGCTGAGACCCAGTACTTC
TRBV5-5	-	-	TRBJ2-3	CASSLGSGGADTQYF	TGTGCCAGCAGCTTGGGCTCGGGGGGCGCAGATACGCAGTATTTT
TRBV18	many	-	TRBJ1-1	CASSLTTGTENTEAFF	TGTGCCAGCTCACTGACAACCGGGACGGAGAACACTGAAGCTTTCTTT
TRBV4-1	-	-	TRBJ1-5	CASSQDRLTALYSNQPQHF	TGCGCCAGCAGCCAAGATAGGCTGACGGCCCTTTATAGCAATCAGCCCCAGCATTTT
TRBV4-3	-	TRBD2	TRBJ2-1	CASSLQTSGGSEQFF	TGCGCCAGCAGCCTCCAGACTAGCGGGGGCTCTGAGCAGTTCTTC
TRBV12-3/TRBV12-4	-	TRBD2	TRBJ2-3	CASTPGLAGGPGDTQYF	TGTGCCAGCACCCCAGGGCTAGCGGGAGGGCCGGGGGATACGCAGTATTTT
TRBV18	few	-	TRBJ1-4	CASSPAPLREKLFF	TGTGCCAGCTCACCCGCCCCATTGAGGGAAAAACTGTTTTTT
TRBV4-2	few	TRBD2	TRBJ2-2	CASSPTSGRPGELFF	TGTGCCAGCAGTCCGACTAGCGGGAGGCCCGGGGAGCTGTTTTTT
TRBV3-1	many	TRBD1	TRBJ2-4	CASSQADRVSNIQYF	TGTGCCAGCAGCCAAGCGGACAGGGTATCAAACATTCAGTACTTC
TRBV12-3/TRBV12-4	few	-	TRBJ2-2	CASSHQGPRGPGELFF	TGTGCCAGCAGTCACCAGGGACCCCGGGGACCCGGGGAGCTGTTTTTT
TRBV11-3	-	-	TRBJ2-2	CASSLRDPGELFF	TGTGCCAGCAGCTTAAGGGATCCCGGGGAGCTGTTTTTT
TRBV6-2/TRBV6-3	-	TRBD2	TRBJ2-7	CASSYNGLVYEQYF	TGTGCCAGCAGTTACAACGGACTAGTCTACGAGCAGTACTTC
TRBV6-2/TRBV6-3	many	TRBD2	TRBJ2-1	CASTKEGTSFSSYNEQFF	TGTGCCAGCACCAAGGAAGGGACTAGCTTTAGCTCCTACAATGAGCAGTTCTTC
TRBV6-5	few	-	TRBJ2-4	CASSYSRGENIQYF	TGTGCCAGCAGTTACTCCAGGGGGGAAAACATTCAGTACTTC
TRBV20-1	-	TRBD1	TRBJ2-7	CSARVGQPFGEQYF	TGCAGTGCTAGGGTGGGACAGCCCTTCGGGGAGCAGTACTTC
TRBV7-2	few	-	TRBJ1-5	CASSPRRSLSNQPQHF	TGTGCCAGCAGCCCCCGGCGTTCCTTAAGCAATCAGCCCCAGCATTTT
TRBV5-1	-	-	TRBJ2-7	CASSNGGREGRQYF	TGCGCCAGCAGCAACGGGGGGCGCGAGGGTCGGCAGTACTTC
TRBV3-1	few	TRBD2	TRBJ2-3	CASSQDLAGNTDTQYF	TGTGCCAGCAGCCAAGATCTAGCGGGGAACACAGATACGCAGTATTTT
TRBV20-1	many	-	TRBJ1-3	CSASDPGQGMSGNTIYF	TGCAGTGCTTCCGACCCCGGCCAGGGGATGAGTGGAAACACCATATATTTT
TRBV7-9	-	TRBD2	TRBJ2-5	CASSFSGRYETQYF	TGTGCCAGCAGCTTTAGCGGGAGATATGAGACCCAGTACTTC
TRBV18	-	-	TRBJ2-7	CASSPRRVTYEQYF	TGTGCCAGCTCACCAAGGAGGGTGACCTACGAGCAGTACTTC
TRBV29-1	many	TRBD1	TRBJ2-3	CSVYGQGGTDTQYF	TGCAGCGTTTACGGACAGGGTGGCACAGATACGCAGTATTTT
TRBV11-3	-	-	TRBJ2-5	CASSLDGEGTQYF	TGTGCCAGCAGCTTAGATGGGGAAGGGACCCAGTACTTC
TRBV5-1	-	-	TRBJ2-1	CASSLSQSYNEQFF	TGCGCCAGCAGCTTGTCTCAGTCCTACAATGAGCAGTTCTTC
TRBV5-1	-	-	TRBJ1-1	CASSLGPGLTEAFF	TGCGCCAGCAGCTTGGGGCCGGGGTTAACTGAAGCTTTCTTT
TRBV2	-	TRBD1	TRBJ1-1	CASSRQGGAFF	TGTGCCAGCAGTCGACAGGGAGGCGCTTTCTTT
TRBV3-1	many	-	TRBJ1-6	CASQRISNSPLHF	TGTGCCAGCCAACGGATTTCGAATTCACCCCTCCACTTT
TRBV6-6	-	TRBD2	TRBJ2-1	CASRLAGAWNEQFF	TGTGCCAGCAGGTTAGCGGGAGCTTGGAATGAGCAGTTCTTC